A single TCR beta chain is shown here with its context. No antigen is known for it. Individuals having autoimmune disease history or systemic immunosuppression were not enrolled. The data originate from a study of OX40 agonist ivuxolimab in advanced cancers. TCRdb's copy holds only in-frame clones and misses some; the assay was immunoSEQ multiplex PCR. The table lists roughly 67,000 clones, roughly 84% of them singletons. The germline gives CDR1 SGDLS, CDR2 YYNGEE. The germline V and J ends were trimmed by 0 bases and 3 bases, with 9 bases remaining between them. CDR3 length: 14 residues. Study-wide results and limits: At doses 0.1 to 3.0 mg/kg, CD4+ and CD8+ clones expanded. Partial responders receiving 0.1-3.0 mg/kg showed among the lowest clonal expansion.

The receptor comes from an adult with an advanced solid tumor such as melanoma, head and neck, liver or kidney cancer. This specimen consisted of CD4+ or CD8+ T cells sorted from blood, obtained in a trial of the OX40 agonist ivuxolimab. The rearrangement joins TRBV9 to TRBJ2-5; D call uncertain. The DNA of the CDR3 is TGTGCCAGCAGCGTAGCAAAAGGGAAAGAGACCCAGTACTTC. Its protein product is CASSVAKGKETQYF.